Shown below are 4 T cell receptor beta chains from a single sample sequenced in a study of early T cells in non-severe SARS-CoV-2 infection. TCRdb processed the 5' RACE reads anew with MiXCR; each CDR3 protein has one entry. The sample records more than 85,000 distinct CDR3 sequences, about 12% being singletons. This specimen consisted of whole blood, obtained at baseline. These receptors were obtained from an adult who was a healthcare worker with PCR-confirmed SARS-CoV-2 infection or an uninfected control (not recorded which).

Comments on this clonotype: The junction and the germline gene differ at one end; a read error may be behind it. This sequence joins TRBV7-2 and TRBJ2-2; D may be TRBD1 (6 bases). CDR3 length: 14 residues. Germline assignment: CDR1 SGHTA and CDR2 FQGNSA. CDR3 in amino acids: CAGSLVGGTGELFF. In DNA form, the CDR3 reads TGTGCCGGCAGCTTAGTAGGGGGCACCGGGGAGCTGTTTTTT.

This clonotype was observed a handful of times. V gene TRBV29-1 combines with J gene TRBJ2-5, with D tentatively TRBD2 (5 bases). The CDR3 sequence is 12 residues long. Germline assignment: CDR1 SQVTM and CDR2 ANQGSEA. With 3 bases removed from V and 1 base from J, the gap between germline ends came to 6 bases. For the CDR3, the DNA is TGCAGCGTTGACCGGGGCCAAGAGACCCAGTACTTC. This sequence encodes CSVDRGQETQYF.

The rearrangement links TRBV3-1 to TRBJ2-4, with 16 nucleotides matching TRBD2. The CDR3 spans 20 residues. Germline values: CDR1 LGHDT, CDR2 YNNKEL (reference sequence). V was clipped by 1 base and J by 0 bases; unmatched bases: 6. As DNA, the CDR3 is TGTGCCAGCAGCCAAGGCGCGGGACTAGCGGGAGGGCAAGCCAAAAACATTCAGTACTTC. Protein product: CASSQGAGLAGGQAKNIQYF.

This clonotype was seen more than once but under ten times. The gene calls are TRBV18 and TRBJ1-5; 8 nucleotides agree with TRBD1. Germline CDR1 and CDR2: KGHSH and LQKENI. V gave up 2 bases and J gave up 5 bases; unmatched junction bases: 2. The CDR3 consists of 14 residues. Here the CDR3 reads CASSPETGDQPQHF. For the CDR3, the DNA is TGTGCCAGCTCACCAGAGACAGGGGATCAGCCCCAGCATTTT.